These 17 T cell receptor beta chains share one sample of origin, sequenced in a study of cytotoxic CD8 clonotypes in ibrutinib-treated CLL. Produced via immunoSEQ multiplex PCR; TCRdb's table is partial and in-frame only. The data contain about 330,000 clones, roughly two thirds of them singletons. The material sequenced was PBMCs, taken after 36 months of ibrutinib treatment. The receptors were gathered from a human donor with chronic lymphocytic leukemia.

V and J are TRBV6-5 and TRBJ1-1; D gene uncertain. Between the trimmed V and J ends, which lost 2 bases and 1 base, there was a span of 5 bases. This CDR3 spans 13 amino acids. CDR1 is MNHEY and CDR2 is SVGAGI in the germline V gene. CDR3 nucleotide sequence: TGTGCCAGCAGTTACACAGAGAACACTGAAGCTTTCTTT. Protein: CASSYTENTEAFF.

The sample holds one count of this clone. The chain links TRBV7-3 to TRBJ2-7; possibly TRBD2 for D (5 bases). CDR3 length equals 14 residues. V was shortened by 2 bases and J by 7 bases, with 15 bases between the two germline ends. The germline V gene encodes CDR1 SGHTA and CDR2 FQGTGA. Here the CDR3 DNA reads TGTGCCAGCAGCTTAGCGCAAAGCGGTGGAGAGCAGTACTTC. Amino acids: CASSLAQSGGEQYF.

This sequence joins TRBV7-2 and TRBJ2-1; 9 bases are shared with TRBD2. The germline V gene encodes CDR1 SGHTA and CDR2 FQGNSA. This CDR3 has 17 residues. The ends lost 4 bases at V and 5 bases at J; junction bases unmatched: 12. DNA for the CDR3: TGTGCCAGCAGCTCCCCGGTGATGCGGGGGGGCCACAATGAGCAGTTCTTC. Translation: CASSSPVMRGGHNEQFF.

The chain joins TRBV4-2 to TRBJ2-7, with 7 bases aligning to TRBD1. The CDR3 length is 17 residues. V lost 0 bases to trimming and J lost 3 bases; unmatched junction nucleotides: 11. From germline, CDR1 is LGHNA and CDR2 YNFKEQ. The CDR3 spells CASSQEIIGRGLYEQYF. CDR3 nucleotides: TGTGCCAGCAGCCAAGAAATTATAGGTAGGGGGCTCTACGAGCAGTACTTC.

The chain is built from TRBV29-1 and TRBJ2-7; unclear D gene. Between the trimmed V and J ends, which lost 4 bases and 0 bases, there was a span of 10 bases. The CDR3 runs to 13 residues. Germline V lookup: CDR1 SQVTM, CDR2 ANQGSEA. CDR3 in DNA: TGCAGCGTTGTCGGTCGGAACTCCTACGAGCAGTACTTC. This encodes CSVVGRNSYEQYF.

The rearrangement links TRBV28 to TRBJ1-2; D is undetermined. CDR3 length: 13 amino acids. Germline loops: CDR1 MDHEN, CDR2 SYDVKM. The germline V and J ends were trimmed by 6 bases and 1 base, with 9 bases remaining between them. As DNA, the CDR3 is TGTGCCAGCAGAAGACAAGATAACTATGGCTACACCTTC. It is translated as CASRRQDNYGYTF.

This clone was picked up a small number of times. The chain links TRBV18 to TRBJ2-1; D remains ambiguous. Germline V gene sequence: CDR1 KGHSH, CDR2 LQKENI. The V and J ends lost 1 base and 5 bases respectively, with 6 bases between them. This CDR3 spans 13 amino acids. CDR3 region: CASSPHPDNEQFF. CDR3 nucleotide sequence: TGTGCCAGCTCACCACACCCGGACAATGAGCAGTTCTTC. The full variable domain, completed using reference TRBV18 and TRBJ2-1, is NAGVMQNPRHLVRRRGQEARLRCSPMKGHSHVYWYRQLPEEGLKFMVYLQKENIIDESGMPKERFSAEFPKEGPSILRIQQVVRGDSAAYFCASSPHPDNEQFFGPGTRLTVL.

This CDR3 is CASSQDNINYGYTF. The CDR3 nucleotides are TGCGCCAGCAGCCAAGATAACATTAACTATGGCTACACCTTC. This sequence joins TRBV4-1 and TRBJ1-2; D unclear. The germline V gene encodes CDR1 MGHRA and CDR2 YSYEKL. Trimming stripped 0 bases from V and 1 base from J, with 6 bases between. There are 14 residues in the CDR3.

The CDR3 region has the DNA TGTGCCAGCACCTCCGAGCGGGTCACAGATACGCAGTATTTT. As protein: CASTSERVTDTQYF. The chain has TRBV28 and TRBJ2-3; perhaps TRBD2 as D (6 bases). The CDR3 consists of 14 residues. Trimming took 7 bases from V and 2 from J, leaving 13 bases between them. The germline CDR1 and CDR2 sequences are MDHEN and SYDVKM.

The CDR3 region is CASSGLAGGFYEQYF. Here the CDR3 DNA reads TGTGCCAGCAGCGGGCTAGCGGGAGGCTTCTACGAGCAGTACTTC. The rearrangement uses TRBV11-2 and TRBJ2-7, with 11 bases that match TRBD2. Germline CDR1 reads SGHAT; CDR2 reads FQNNGV. V lost 5 bases and J lost 3; bases outside the gene matches: 6. The CDR3 runs to 15 residues.

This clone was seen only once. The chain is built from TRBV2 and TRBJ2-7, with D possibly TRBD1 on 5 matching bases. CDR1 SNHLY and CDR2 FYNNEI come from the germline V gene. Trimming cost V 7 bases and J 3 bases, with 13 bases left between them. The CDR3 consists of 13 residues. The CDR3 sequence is CASKEGVGYEQYF. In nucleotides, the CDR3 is TGTGCCAGCAAGGAAGGGGTGGGCTACGAGCAGTACTTC.

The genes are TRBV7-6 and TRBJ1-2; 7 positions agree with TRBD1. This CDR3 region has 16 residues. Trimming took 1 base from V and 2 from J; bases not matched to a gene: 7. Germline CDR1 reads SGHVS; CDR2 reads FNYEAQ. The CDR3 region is CASSLVPPGGNYGYTF. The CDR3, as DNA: TGTGCCAGCAGCTTAGTCCCCCCAGGGGGGAACTATGGCTACACCTTC.

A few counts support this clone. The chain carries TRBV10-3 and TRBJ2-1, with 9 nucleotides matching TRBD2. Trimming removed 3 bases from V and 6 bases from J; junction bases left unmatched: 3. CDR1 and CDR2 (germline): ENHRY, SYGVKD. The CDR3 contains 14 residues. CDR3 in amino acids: CAISEASGVNEQFF. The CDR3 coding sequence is TGTGCCATCAGTGAAGCTAGCGGGGTCAATGAGCAGTTCTTC.

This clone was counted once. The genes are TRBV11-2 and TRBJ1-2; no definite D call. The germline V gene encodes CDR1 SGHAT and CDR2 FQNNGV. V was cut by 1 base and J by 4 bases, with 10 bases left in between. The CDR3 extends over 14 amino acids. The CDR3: CASSLAGFRYGYTF. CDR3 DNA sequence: TGTGCCAGCAGCTTAGCGGGGTTTCGCTATGGCTACACCTTC.

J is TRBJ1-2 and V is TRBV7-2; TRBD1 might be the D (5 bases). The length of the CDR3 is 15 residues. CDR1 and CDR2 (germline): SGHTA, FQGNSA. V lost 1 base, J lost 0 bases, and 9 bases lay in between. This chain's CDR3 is CASSLGQGTNYGYTF. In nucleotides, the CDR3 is TGTGCCAGCAGCTTAGGCCAGGGAACTAACTATGGCTACACCTTC.

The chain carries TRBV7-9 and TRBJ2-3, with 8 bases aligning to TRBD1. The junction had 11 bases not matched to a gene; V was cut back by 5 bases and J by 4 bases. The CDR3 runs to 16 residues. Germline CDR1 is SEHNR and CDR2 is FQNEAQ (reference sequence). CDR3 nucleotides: TGTGCCAGCAGCCGAGGTGGGCAGGGGGCCGCAGATACGCAGTATTTT. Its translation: CASSRGGQGAADTQYF.

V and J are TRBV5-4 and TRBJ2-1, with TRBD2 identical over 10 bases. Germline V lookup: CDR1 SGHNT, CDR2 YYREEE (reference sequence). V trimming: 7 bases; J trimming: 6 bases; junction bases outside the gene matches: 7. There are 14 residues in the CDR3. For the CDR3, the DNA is TGTGCCAGCCGACGAGCGGGGGGGCGCAATGAGCAGTTCTTC. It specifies CASRRAGGRNEQFF.